This T cell receptor (beta chain) was found in a study of cytomegalovirus exposure and HLA in healthy donors. Concerning this clone itself: Its antigen remains unidentified.

Points from the study as a whole: A missense variant in DCLRE1C was later tied to TCR beta V- and J-gene trimming. Per published accounts, TCR beta sequences correctly predicted the HLA-A and HLA-B alleles of most subjects.

The primer mix had 60 Vbeta and 13 Jbeta primers. Only in-frame clones appear in the TCRdb table, and some are missing; sequencing was by immunoSEQ multiplex PCR. The repertoire holds around 150,000 clones, roughly 77% seen once, with 2% to 2.5% in the top ten. The specimen sequenced was PBMCs. The receptor's source is a man younger than 40 in good health and CMV-seronegative.

CDR3 bases: TGTGCCAGCAGCCACGGACAGGGGAAGACTTTCTTT. The encoded protein is CASSHGQGKTFF. The rearrangement joins TRBV27 to TRBJ1-1, with 9 bases fitting TRBD1. The V and J ends lost 6 bases and 12 bases, in that order; junction bases with no gene match: 8. CDR3 length: 12 amino acids. Per germline, CDR1 MNHEY and CDR2 SMNVEV (reference sequence).